The 29 T cell receptor beta chains in this list originate from one sample, sequenced in a study of blood T cell repertoires in COVID-19. Profiling relied on immunoSEQ multiplex PCR, and the TCRdb table lists in-frame clones only, not all of them. The sample records roughly 200,000 clones, about 88% being singletons. Sample: peripheral blood. These receptors were obtained from a man in his forties or fifties with active or convalescent COVID-19.

This clone was recorded only once. CDR3 nucleotides: TGTGCCACCAGCAGAGATCGGACAACTGGAGGGATCTATGGCTACACCTTC. Encoded protein: CATSRDRTTGGIYGYTF. V gene TRBV15 combines with J gene TRBJ1-2; weak D call: TRBD1 (5 bases). The CDR3 is 17 residues long. Trimming pared 0 bases from V and 4 bases from J, leaving 18 bases between. CDR1 is LNHNV, CDR2 YYDKDF, per germline (reference sequence).

CDR3 sequence reads: CASSFSRGWSGGYTF. DNA of the CDR3: TGTGCCAGCAGCTTTTCCCGGGGATGGAGTGGGGGCTACACCTTC. The chain links TRBV5-6 to TRBJ1-2; D not resolved. Between the trimmed V and J ends, which lost 2 bases and 8 bases, there was a span of 19 bases. The CDR3 is 15 amino acids. Germline CDR1 reads SGHDT; CDR2 reads YYEEEE.

J is TRBJ1-1 and V is TRBV28; tentatively, D is TRBD1 (5 bases). Germline assignment: CDR1 MDHEN and CDR2 SYDVKM. The CDR3 sequence is 12 residues long. Trimming took off 7 bases at V and 7 bases at J, with 13 bases between the two ends. The CDR3 here is CASKEGKVEAFF. In nucleotides, the CDR3 is TGTGCCAGCAAGGAGGGGAAGGTTGAAGCTTTCTTT. The variable domain in full, completed from reference TRBV28 and TRBJ1-1, reads DVKVTQSSRYLVKRTGEKVFLECVQDMDHENMFWYRQDPGLGLRLIYFSYDVKMKEKGDIPEGYSVSREKKERFSLILESASTNQTSMYLCASKEGKVEAFFGQGTRLTVV.

This clone was detected once. The V gene is TRBV2, the J gene TRBJ2-3, with 8 bases matching TRBD1. CDR1 SNHLY and CDR2 FYNNEI come from the germline V gene. This CDR3 comprises 16 residues. The trim removed 7 bases at V and 0 bases at J, leaving 9 bases unmatched. This CDR3 reads CASIPWTGTSTDTQYF. In DNA, the CDR3 is TGTGCCAGCATCCCCTGGACAGGGACTAGCACAGATACGCAGTATTTT.

The chain combines TRBV14 with TRBJ1-2; tentative D call: TRBD1 (5 bases). The germline gives CDR1 SGHDN, CDR2 FVKESK. The V end lost 0 bases, the J end lost 7 bases, and 15 bases lay between the germline ends. This CDR3 region has 15 residues. Here the CDR3 DNA reads TGTGCCAGCAGCCAAGAGCTTCAGGGTGTTGGTGGCTACACCTTC. This encodes CASSQELQGVGGYTF.

The chain combines TRBV24-1 with TRBJ1-5; no reliable D call. CDR1 is KGHDR and CDR2 is SFDVKD in the germline V gene. The CDR3 consists of 16 residues. The ends were cut back, 3 bases at V and 1 base at J, with 12 bases in the middle. The chain's CDR3 is CATSDPSAGSNQPQHF. The CDR3 DNA is TGTGCCACCAGTGATCCCTCAGCGGGGAGCAATCAGCCCCAGCATTTT.

This clone was counted once. This chain uses TRBV3-1 (or the pseudogene TRBV3-2) with TRBJ2-5, with TRBD2 identical over 9 bases. The V and J ends lost 1 base and 2 bases, in that order; junction bases with no gene match: 5. The CDR3 contains 16 residues. Germline lookup yields CDR1 LGHDT and CDR2 YNNKEL (reference sequence). Here the CDR3 DNA reads TGTGCCAGCAGCCAAGGACTTCTAGCGGGGCAAGAGACCCAGTACTTC. This encodes CASSQGLLAGQETQYF.

DNA for the CDR3: TGCGCCAGCAGCCCAGGACAGAGTAGCTCTGGGGCCAACGTCCTGACTTTC. It encodes CASSPGQSSSGANVLTF. This chain links TRBV5-1 with TRBJ2-6, with D tentatively TRBD1 (6 bases). The CDR3 runs to 17 residues. V shed 4 bases and J shed 0 bases, with 14 bases lying between them. CDR1 is SGHRS, CDR2 YFSETQ, per germline.

The chain has TRBV28 and TRBJ2-2; maybe TRBD2 (6 bases). The CDR3 consists of 16 residues. In germline, CDR1 is MDHEN, CDR2 SYDVKM. V lost 1 base and J lost 1, with 10 bases in between. The CDR3 DNA reads TGTGCCAGCAGTTTATTTGGAGCGGGGAACACCGGGGAGCTGTTTTTT. As protein: CASSLFGAGNTGELFF.

The chain has TRBV20-1 and TRBJ2-3, with no clear D. Germline-derived CDR1 and CDR2 are DFQATT and SNEGSKA (reference sequence). The V gene lost 3 bases and the J gene lost 0 bases, with 13 bases spanning the gap. The CDR3 extends over 15 amino acids. CDR3 loop: CSASRRAGSTDTQYF. In DNA, the CDR3 is TGCAGTGCTAGTCGACGAGCAGGTAGCACAGATACGCAGTATTTT.

The rearrangement joins TRBV5-4 to TRBJ1-1; D not certain. This CDR3 region has 14 residues. Trimming took off 4 bases at V and 6 bases at J, with 16 bases between the two ends. From germline, CDR1 is SGHNT and CDR2 YYREEE (reference sequence). The CDR3 loop is CASSTGSRIAEAFF. In DNA form, the CDR3 reads TGTGCCAGCAGCACCGGGAGTCGGATAGCTGAAGCTTTCTTT. Looking up the rest from reference TRBV5-4 and TRBJ1-1 gives the full variable domain: ETGVTQSPTHLIKTRGQQVTLRCSSQSGHNTVSWYQQALGQGPQFIFQYYREEENGRGNFPPRFSGLQFPNYSSELNVNALELDDSALYLCASSTGSRIAEAFFGQGTRLTVV.

The chain recombines TRBV5-6 with TRBJ2-4; D not certain. Trimming stripped 2 bases from V and 5 bases from J, with 8 bases between. Germline-derived CDR1 and CDR2 are SGHDT and YYEEEE. This CDR3 is 13 amino acids long. CDR3 sequence reads: CASSFYSQNIQYF. The DNA of the CDR3 is TGTGCCAGCAGCTTCTACAGCCAAAACATTCAGTACTTC.

The chain couples TRBV12-5 to TRBJ2-1; D perhaps matches TRBD1 (6 bases). Trimming stripped 6 bases from V and 14 bases from J, with 23 bases between. Germline assignment: CDR1 LGHNT and CDR2 FRNRAP. This CDR3 region has 14 residues. DNA for the CDR3: TGTGCTAGTGGCCCGGGAACTCCGGGACATCCGGAGTTCTTC. Translating it yields CASGPGTPGHPEFF.

This chain uses TRBV12-3 or TRBV12-4 with TRBJ1-1; 8 bases map to TRBD1. The CDR3 is made up of 11 amino acids. Losses at the gene ends were 3 bases for V and 11 bases for J; bases not matched to a gene: 2. The CDR3 region is CASSLDRAAFF. DNA of the CDR3: TGTGCCAGCAGTTTGGACAGGGCCGCTTTCTTT.

V and J are TRBV5-1 and TRBJ1-2, with 7 bases lining up with TRBD1. The germline V gene has CDR1 SGHRS and CDR2 YFSETQ. V lost 4 bases and J lost 0; bases outside the gene matches: 18. CDR3 length: 19 amino acids. CDR3 sequence: CASSASFTGTAVTNYGYTF. The CDR3 DNA reads as TGCGCCAGCAGCGCCAGTTTCACCGGGACAGCGGTTACTAACTATGGCTACACCTTC. Looking up the rest from reference TRBV5-1 and TRBJ1-2 gives the full variable domain: KAGVTQTPRYLIKTRGQQVTLSCSPISGHRSVSWYQQTPGQGLQFLFEYFSETQRNKGNFPGRFSGRQFSNSRSEMNVSTLELGDSALYLCASSASFTGTAVTNYGYTFGSGTRLTVV.

This chain uses TRBV19 with TRBJ1-5, with 9 positions matching TRBD1. Germline V lookup: CDR1 LNHDA, CDR2 SQIVND (reference sequence). CDR3 length: 16 amino acids. Losses at the gene ends were 5 bases for V and 6 bases for J; bases not matched to a gene: 11. The CDR3 loop reads CASSAPGQGEGQPQHF. The CDR3 nucleotides are TGTGCCAGTAGTGCGCCGGGACAGGGCGAGGGTCAGCCCCAGCATTTT.

The rearrangement uses TRBV24-1 and TRBJ2-1, with 9 bases lining up with TRBD2. The V and J ends lost 3 bases and 5 bases, in that order; junction bases with no gene match: 4. The CDR3 sequence is 15 residues long. CDR1 is KGHDR, CDR2 SFDVKD, per germline. As DNA, the CDR3 is TGTGCCACCAGTGATGGGTCTAGCGGGAACAATGAGCAGTTCTTC. It codes for CATSDGSSGNNEQFF.

CDR3 DNA: TGTGCCAGCAGTCCCCACGACAGGGGGCGAGGAGGTGGCTACACCTTC. This gives the protein CASSPHDRGRGGGYTF. The chain joins TRBV27 to TRBJ1-2, with 10 bases lining up with TRBD1. V shed 5 bases and J 7 bases; nucleotides not matched to a gene: 13. Germline V gene sequence: CDR1 MNHEY, CDR2 SMNVEV (reference sequence). The CDR3 sequence is 16 residues long.

The chain uses TRBV2 and TRBJ1-5; maybe TRBD1 (5 bases). Trimming stripped 6 bases from V and 0 bases from J, with 12 bases between. This CDR3 is 15 amino acids long. CDR1 SNHLY and CDR2 FYNNEI come from the germline V gene. DNA of the CDR3: TGTGCCAGCAGAGTGACAGCCCATAGCAATCAGCCCCAGCATTTT. Translated, it gives CASRVTAHSNQPQHF.

This clone was seen a single time. The chain links TRBV5-1 to TRBJ2-1; D is uncertain. The CDR3 is made up of 13 amino acids. Germline lookup yields CDR1 SGHRS and CDR2 YFSETQ. V lost 4 bases and J 9 bases, leaving 14 bases between the germline ends. The CDR3: CASSLDRSLEQFF. As DNA, the CDR3 is TGCGCCAGCAGCCTGGACCGGTCTCTTGAGCAGTTCTTC. The entire variable domain, with the rest obtained from reference TRBV5-1 and TRBJ2-1, is as follows: KAGVTQTPRYLIKTRGQQVTLSCSPISGHRSVSWYQQTPGQGLQFLFEYFSETQRNKGNFPGRFSGRQFSNSRSEMNVSTLELGDSALYLCASSLDRSLEQFFGPGTRLTVL.

The genes are TRBV6-4 and TRBJ2-5, with 7 bases fitting TRBD1. The V segment lost 6 bases and the J segment 5 bases; nucleotides outside the gene matches: 9. Germline-derived CDR1 and CDR2 are MRHNA and SNTAGT. This CDR3 contains 14 residues. The CDR3 here is CASSQTGSAETQYF. As DNA, the CDR3 is TGTGCCAGCAGCCAGACAGGGTCGGCTGAGACCCAGTACTTC.

This clone was picked up one time. The rearrangement uses TRBV7-8 and TRBJ2-7; the D is unclear. CDR3 length equals 15 residues. V lost 5 bases and J lost 9, with 23 bases in between. Germline V gene sequence: CDR1 SGHVS, CDR2 FQNEAQ. The CDR3 loop reads CASSPRGDPTQWQYF. The CDR3, as DNA: TGTGCCAGCAGCCCTCGCGGAGACCCGACCCAGTGGCAGTACTTC. The variable domain in full, with the rest retrieved from reference TRBV7-8 and TRBJ2-7, is GAGVSQSPRYKVAKRGQDVALRCDPISGHVSLFWYQQALGQGPEFLTYFQNEAQLDKSGLPSDRFFAERPEGSVSTLKIQRTQQEDSAVYLCASSPRGDPTQWQYFGPGTRLTVT.

This chain uses TRBV9 with TRBJ2-1; 10 nucleotides align to TRBD2. The CDR3 sequence is 13 residues long. J was trimmed by 8 bases and V by 2 bases; bases with no gene match: 1. Germline V lookup: CDR1 SGDLS, CDR2 YYNGEE. CDR3 region: CASSVSGGDEQFF. Here the CDR3 DNA reads TGTGCCAGCAGCGTCAGCGGGGGGGATGAGCAGTTCTTC.

The J gene is TRBJ1-1, the V gene TRBV6-5, with TRBD1 matching over 7 bases. V shed 2 bases and J 5 bases; nucleotides not matched to a gene: 11. This CDR3 has 16 residues. In germline, CDR1 is MNHEY, CDR2 SVGAGI. CDR3 nucleotides: TGTGCCAGCAGTTACGGGCCAGGGGGGAGTGGGACTGAAGCTTTCTTT. It specifies CASSYGPGGSGTEAFF.

The chain employs TRBV7-8 and TRBJ2-2, with 9 bases identical to TRBD1. The V gene end was trimmed by 5 bases and the J gene end by 0 bases; junction bases not matched to a gene: 19. The CDR3 totals 21 residues. Germline V CDR1 and CDR2: SGHVS, FQNEAQ. The CDR3, as DNA: TGTGCCAGCAGCCCACCCGTAGGACAGGGGATTTGGGTTCCGAACACCGGGGAGCTGTTTTTT. Translating gives CASSPPVGQGIWVPNTGELFF.

This clone was seen only once. The rearrangement uses TRBV28 and TRBJ2-1, with 10 bases aligning to TRBD1. The CDR3 loop spans 14 amino acids. V lost 5 bases and J lost 10; bases outside the gene matches: 8. CDR1 and CDR2 (germline): MDHEN, SYDVKM. In DNA form, the CDR3 reads TGTGCCAGCAGTCAGGGACAGGGGCTAGGGGAGCAGTTCTTC. It codes for CASSQGQGLGEQFF.

The rearrangement links TRBV19 to TRBJ2-1; maybe TRBD1 (6 bases). The CDR3 length is 15 residues. V lost 3 bases to trimming and J lost 7 bases, with 16 bases between them. Germline loops: CDR1 LNHDA, CDR2 SQIVND (reference sequence). CDR3 in DNA: TGTGCCAGTAGTATTGGGACACCAAACGCAAATGAGCAGTTCTTC. The encoded protein is CASSIGTPNANEQFF.

The rearrangement joins TRBV19 to TRBJ1-2, with TRBD1 matching 7 bases. The CDR3 sequence is 17 residues long. Germline lookup yields CDR1 LNHDA and CDR2 SQIVND (reference sequence). The J segment lost 8 bases and the V segment lost 5 bases, leaving 20 bases of the junction unmatched. In DNA form, the CDR3 reads TGTGCCAGTAGTTCAAGGTCAAAACGACAGGGCGCACAGGGCTACACCTTC. It encodes CASSSRSKRQGAQGYTF.

The genes are TRBV28 and TRBJ1-2; 11 positions match TRBD1. Trimming took 6 bases from V and 4 from J; bases not matched to a gene: 13. Germline values: CDR1 MDHEN, CDR2 SYDVKM. The CDR3 loop spans 17 amino acids. Here the CDR3 reads CASRTLGQGAFIYGYTF. Here the CDR3 DNA reads TGTGCCAGCAGGACCCTTGGACAGGGGGCCTTCATCTATGGCTACACCTTC.